The 14 T cell receptor beta chains presented below share a single source sample, sequenced in a study of T cells expressing NK-cell markers. From the 5' RACE reads, TCRdb lists one entry per CDR3 protein and no DNA. The table lists 200,000 to 300,000 distinct CDR3 sequences. Sequencing used blood T cells: a sorted CD56 or NKG2C T cell subset, CD4+ or CD8+ T cells, or bulk PBMC T cells (not recorded which). These receptors were obtained from a woman between 18 and 75 years old in good health.

V is TRBV28 and J is TRBJ2-7. This CDR3 is 12 amino acids long. Germline V lookup: CDR1 MDHEN, CDR2 SYDVKM. The chain's CDR3 is CASSLAHPEQYF.

V is TRBV18 and J is TRBJ2-3; the TRBD2 assignment by TCRdb is unverifiable without DNA. Germline assignment: CDR1 KGHSH and CDR2 LQKENI. There are 16 residues in the CDR3. The CDR3 sequence is CASSPQLAGGTDTQYF. Filled out from reference TRBV18 and TRBJ2-3, the complete variable domain reads NAGVMQNPRHLVRRRGQEARLRCSPMKGHSHVYWYRQLPEEGLKFMVYLQKENIIDESGMPKERFSAEFPKEGPSILRIQQVVRGDSAAYFCASSPQLAGGTDTQYFGPGTRLTVL.

J is TRBJ2-1 and V is TRBV18. CDR3 length: 16 amino acids. Germline CDR1 is KGHSH and CDR2 is LQKENI. Here the CDR3 reads CASSTNRTSSYNEQFF. The full variable domain, rest sourced from reference TRBV18 and TRBJ2-1, is NAGVMQNPRHLVRRRGQEARLRCSPMKGHSHVYWYRQLPEEGLKFMVYLQKENIIDESGMPKERFSAEFPKEGPSILRIQQVVRGDSAAYFCASSTNRTSSYNEQFFGPGTRLTVL.

The chain uses TRBV29-1 and TRBJ2-1; TCRdb lists TRBD1, though no DNA is available to test this call. Germline CDR1 SQVTM, CDR2 ANQGSEA. This CDR3 comprises 13 residues. The CDR3 here is CSAAPDSYNEQFF.

The J gene is TRBJ2-7, the V gene TRBV28. CDR3 length: 11 residues. CDR1 and CDR2 from the germline V gene are MDHEN and SYDVKM. The CDR3 is CASTSPYEQYF.

This chain links TRBV6-2 or TRBV6-3 with TRBJ1-2; TCRdb proposes TRBD1, but this gene call is untestable without DNA. From germline, CDR1 is MNHEY and CDR2 SVGEGT. This CDR3 has 12 residues. CDR3 sequence: CASSDGGTAYTF.

V and J are TRBV29-1 and TRBJ2-7; TCRdb returns TRBD2, unconfirmable since there is no DNA. The CDR3 is made up of 11 amino acids. Germline-derived CDR1 and CDR2 are SQVTM and ANQGSEA. The CDR3: CSAGTNYEQYF.

This chain joins TRBV20-1 and TRBJ2-7. The CDR3 contains 15 residues. Looked up from germline, CDR1 is DFQATT and CDR2 is SNEGSKA (reference sequence). The chain's CDR3 is CSAPTQAGGPNEQYF.

This chain uses TRBV5-5 with TRBJ2-5; TCRdb proposes TRBD2, but this gene call is untestable without DNA. Germline CDR1 is SGHKS and CDR2 is YYEKEE (reference sequence). The CDR3 is 15 residues long. The CDR3 sequence is CASSPGPGLEETQYF.

The rearrangement links TRBV7-9 to TRBJ2-7; TCRdb's D call of TRBD2 is untestable without DNA. Germline V gene sequence: CDR1 SEHNR, CDR2 FQNEAQ (reference sequence). The CDR3 sequence is 16 residues long. The CDR3 here is CASSSETSGSPYEQYF.

This sequence joins TRBV9 and TRBJ1-6; TCRdb's D call, TRBD1, is unchecked because there is no DNA. The CDR3 has 16 residues. Germline V gene sequence: CDR1 SGDLS, CDR2 YYNGEE. The CDR3: CASSVDQGTYNSPLHF.

This chain connects TRBV29-1 to TRBJ2-2; TCRdb calls TRBD1, which cannot be checked without DNA. From germline, CDR1 is SQVTM and CDR2 ANQGSEA. CDR3 length: 14 amino acids. This CDR3 is CSVSFWTNTGELFF.

V is TRBV6-5 and J is TRBJ2-3; the D call from TCRdb, TRBD2, cannot be confirmed without DNA. The CDR3 covers 16 residues. Germline CDR1 is MNHEY and CDR2 is SVGAGI. The CDR3 reads CASSYGGLAGADTQYF.

The CDR3 loop is CASSLSVGYTF. The V and J genes are TRBV5-8 and TRBJ1-2. Germline CDR1 is SGHTS and CDR2 is YDEGEE. This CDR3 is 11 amino acids long. Looking up the rest from reference TRBV5-8 and TRBJ1-2 gives the full variable domain: EAGVTQSPTHLIKTRGQQATLRCSPISGHTSVYWYQQALGLGLQFLLWYDEGEERNRGNFPPRFSGRQFPNYSSELNVNALELEDSALYLCASSLSVGYTFGSGTRLTVV.